This TCR beta chain was captured in a study of blood T cell repertoires in COVID-19. Study context: T cells, B-cell-depleted T cells, or PBMCs provided the cDNA or gDNA that served as material.

Profiling relied on immunoSEQ multiplex PCR, and the TCRdb table lists in-frame clones only, not all of them. The top ten hold around 12% of the sample, which has about 270,000 clones, about 86% seen once. V was trimmed by 0 bases and J by 1 base, leaving 7 bases between them. In germline, CDR1 is LGHNA, CDR2 YSLEER. The CDR3 sequence is 15 residues long. While infection was still active, Seattle patients were enrolled and then followed longitudinally. The sequenced sample consisted of peripheral blood. This chain connects TRBV4-3 to TRBJ1-5; D gene ambiguous. This receptor was obtained from a woman in her 70s with COVID-19, enrolled during active disease. The DNA for the CDR3 is TGCGCCAGCAGCCAAGATGGCACAAGCAATCAGCCCCAGCATTTT. Protein sequence: CASSQDGTSNQPQHF.